Given below is one TCR beta chain in context. What it binds is not known. CDR3 size: 15 residues. V shed 1 base and J shed 2 bases, with 11 bases lying between them. Germline V gene lookup returns CDR1 LGHNA and CDR2 YSLEER. This sample stems from a study of CD8+ T cells in alopecia areata. Study findings and constraints: Lesional scalp displayed greater clonality than normal scalp, most notably in alopecia totalis/universalis. Tofacitinib yielded significantly lower scalp clonality and fewer expanded CD8+ clones among the top 100.

Described treatment: oral pan-JAK inhibitor, 5-10 mg twice daily. Collection of lesional scalp punch biopsies and peripheral blood was performed in alopecia areata patients. RNA extraction and reverse transcription yielded cDNA as sequencing template. Measured with immunoSEQ multiplex PCR; TCRdb has only the in-frame clones, and not every one. The table shows 160,000 or so clones, with roughly 65% occurring only once. The origin of this receptor is a human donor with alopecia areata. This rearrangement joins TRBV4-3 to TRBJ1-1; D ambiguous. Sequenced material: CD4+ T cells sorted from blood, taken at week 4, from a patient treated with tofacitinib. The CDR3 is CASSQAGSSNTEAFF. In nucleotides, the CDR3 is TGCGCCAGCAGCCAAGCCGGGTCGAGCAACACTGAAGCTTTCTTT.